Shown below are 17 T cell receptor beta chains from a single sample sequenced in a study of T cell responses to AZD1222 COVID-19 vaccine (dated by TCRdb to the early 2020s). The label giving this sample's time point can be read as: baseline before first vaccination. To prepare the library, the immunoSEQ multiplex PCR assay was applied. The clones in this table, taken by TCRdb from immuneACCESS, are in-frame only. Not every clone is retained; where verified, under half of the shortfall comes from an unresolved V gene, and the cause of the rest is unknown. The sample table lists more than 100,000 clones, 70% to 90% of them with a count of one. The ten most abundant clones make up 2% to 3% of the sample. Sequenced here: peripheral blood, sampled on day 0 of AZD1222 vaccination. The receptors were gathered from an adult in good health.

The rearrangement links TRBV19 to TRBJ2-5, with TRBD2 matching 8 bases. The length of the CDR3 is 12 residues. V shed 3 bases, J shed 10 bases, and the junction held 4 bases outside the gene matches. Germline CDR1 LNHDA, CDR2 SQIVND (reference sequence). The CDR3 region is CASSIPGGGQYF. CDR3 bases: TGTGCCAGTAGTATTCCCGGGGGGGGCCAGTACTTC.

The chain is built from TRBV4-1 and TRBJ2-1, with D perhaps TRBD2 (5 bases). V shed 2 bases and J shed 4 bases, with 18 bases lying between them. CDR1 and CDR2 from the germline V gene are MGHRA and YSYEKL. The length of the CDR3 is 17 residues. CDR3 DNA sequence: TGCGCCAGCAGCCAACATGTCTCTAGCAGCAGTTACAATGAGCAGTTCTTC. Translation: CASSQHVSSSSYNEQFF.

The chain has TRBV6-5 and TRBJ2-7; 9 positions agree with TRBD2. Losses at the gene ends were 2 bases for V and 4 bases for J; bases not matched to a gene: 3. The germline V gene encodes CDR1 MNHEY and CDR2 SVGAGI. CDR3 length: 14 amino acids. As DNA, the CDR3 is TGTGCCAGCAGTTACGTAGCGGGAGCTTACGAGCAGTACTTC. It specifies CASSYVAGAYEQYF.

This rearrangement joins TRBV11-2 to TRBJ1-5; 10 nucleotides line up with TRBD1. Germline CDR1 reads SGHAT; CDR2 reads FQNNGV. The V and J ends lost 6 bases and 7 bases, in that order; junction bases with no gene match: 9. CDR3 length equals 15 residues. CDR3 DNA: TGTGCCAGCAGTCCCCCCGGGACAGGGGAACAGCCCCAGCATTTT. Amino acids: CASSPPGTGEQPQHF.

The DNA of the CDR3 is TGTGCCAGCAGCCACCACCCCGACGGGGCCTACGAGCAGTACTTC. Its translation: CASSHHPDGAYEQYF. This chain connects TRBV3-1 (or the pseudogene TRBV3-2) to TRBJ2-7, with D possibly matching TRBD2 (5 bases). There are 15 residues in the CDR3. Trimming pared 3 bases from V and 2 bases from J, leaving 14 bases between. Looked up from germline, CDR1 is LGHDT and CDR2 is YNNKEL (reference sequence).

The chain combines TRBV7-9 with TRBJ1-5, with 7 bases fitting TRBD1. The CDR3 runs 18 residues. The germline gives CDR1 SEHNR, CDR2 FQNEAQ (reference sequence). Losses at the gene ends were 0 bases for V and 2 bases for J; bases not matched to a gene: 10. The CDR3 DNA is TGTGCCAGCAGCTTAGCGCTACAGGGGCGCGGAGGCAATCAGCCCCAGCATTTT. Translation: CASSLALQGRGGNQPQHF. Full variable domain (outside the CDR3, taken from reference TRBV7-9 and TRBJ1-5): DTGVSQNPRHKITKRGQNVTFRCDPISEHNRLYWYRQTLGQGPEFLTYFQNEAQLEKSRLLSDRFSAERPKGSFSTLEIQRTEQGDSAMYLCASSLALQGRGGNQPQHFGDGTRLSIL.

The chain is built from TRBV18 and TRBJ1-4; the D is unclear. Trimming cost V 2 bases and J 5 bases, with 18 bases left between them. CDR1 and CDR2 (germline): KGHSH, LQKENI. The CDR3 runs 17 residues. The CDR3 DNA reads TGTGCCAGCTCACCAGGGAGCAGGTTTGGGGAGAATGAAAAACTGTTTTTT. Amino acids: CASSPGSRFGENEKLFF.

The rearrangement uses TRBV5-5 and TRBJ2-7; D is perhaps TRBD1 (5 bases). V dropped 0 bases and J dropped 2 bases, with 12 bases sitting between them. The germline CDR1 and CDR2 sequences are SGHKS and YYEKEE (reference sequence). CDR3 length: 15 amino acids. CDR3 residues: CASSLEAGKAYEQYF. The CDR3 bases are TGTGCCAGCAGCTTGGAGGCAGGGAAGGCCTACGAGCAGTACTTC. The variable domain in full, completed from reference TRBV5-5 and TRBJ2-7, reads DAGVTQSPTHLIKTRGQQVTLRCSPISGHKSVSWYQQVLGQGPQFIFQYYEKEERGRGNFPDRFSARQFPNYSSELNVNALLLGDSALYLCASSLEAGKAYEQYFGPGTRLTVT.

CDR3 residues: CASSPGDVQETQYF. CDR3 nucleotide sequence: TGTGCCAGCAGCCCCGGGGACGTCCAAGAGACCCAGTACTTC. The chain carries TRBV7-3 and TRBJ2-5, with D perhaps being TRBD1 or TRBD2 (5 bases each). With 5 bases removed from V and 1 base from J, the gap between germline ends came to 11 bases. From germline, CDR1 is SGHTA and CDR2 FQGTGA. CDR3 size: 14 residues.

The chain joins TRBV5-1 to TRBJ2-1; 9 positions agree with TRBD1. The V segment lost 0 bases and the J segment 8 bases; nucleotides outside the gene matches: 15. Germline-derived CDR1 and CDR2 are SGHRS and YFSETQ. The CDR3 loop spans 18 amino acids. The CDR3: CASSLAGQGRVSSDEQFF. The CDR3 DNA reads as TGCGCCAGCAGCTTGGCGGGACAGGGTAGGGTGAGTTCGGATGAGCAGTTCTTC.

The genes are TRBV11-2 and TRBJ2-2; 14 positions agree with TRBD2. The CDR3 totals 15 residues. Germline V gives CDR1 SGHAT, CDR2 FQNNGV. V lost 3 bases, J lost 6 bases, and 0 bases stayed unmatched. Written as DNA, the CDR3 is TGTGCCAGCAGCTTGGGACTAGCGGGAGCCGGGGAGCTGTTTTTT. Its translation: CASSLGLAGAGELFF.

This clone was picked up one time. The gene calls are TRBV27 and TRBJ2-7, with D possibly matching TRBD1 (6 bases). The CDR3 is 13 residues long. The V end was cut by 5 bases, the J end by 1 base, with 9 bases between. The V gene's germline CDR1 is MNHEY and CDR2 SMNVEV (reference sequence). This CDR3 is CASSLRGSYEQYF. The DNA of the CDR3 is TGTGCCAGCAGTCTCAGGGGATCCTACGAGCAGTACTTC.

The chain is built from TRBV27 and TRBJ1-1, with a weak D call TRBD1 (5 bases). Trimming took off 6 bases at V and 3 bases at J, with 14 bases between the two ends. The CDR3 spans 14 residues. Germline CDR1 reads MNHEY; CDR2 reads SMNVEV (reference sequence). The CDR3 sequence is CASSPGVGYTEAFF. The CDR3 DNA sequence: TGTGCCAGCAGCCCGGGGGTGGGTTACACTGAAGCTTTCTTT.

The rearrangement joins TRBV2 to TRBJ2-3, with D possibly called TRBD1 or TRBD2 (6 bases each). The CDR3 has 15 residues. V was pared by 7 bases and J by 1 base, with 15 bases between. In germline, CDR1 is SNHLY, CDR2 FYNNEI. The chain's CDR3 is CASKGVASGTDTQYF. The CDR3 region has the DNA TGTGCCAGCAAGGGGGTGGCTAGCGGCACAGATACGCAGTATTTT.

The chain employs TRBV18 and TRBJ2-2; TRBD1 might be the D (5 bases). The CDR3 is 16 residues long. In germline, CDR1 is KGHSH, CDR2 LQKENI. The V and J ends lost 1 base and 1 base respectively, with 10 bases between them. CDR3 protein: CASSPQGRQNTGELFF. DNA for the CDR3: TGTGCCAGCTCACCACAGGGGCGGCAGAACACCGGGGAGCTGTTTTTT.

The genes are TRBV5-1 and TRBJ2-5, with TRBD1 as a possible D gene (5 bases). The germline V and J ends were trimmed by 4 bases and 5 bases, with 15 bases remaining between them. CDR3 length: 14 amino acids. Germline values: CDR1 SGHRS, CDR2 YFSETQ. CDR3 residues: CASSAGHARETQYF. CDR3 DNA sequence: TGCGCCAGCAGCGCAGGACACGCGAGGGAGACCCAGTACTTC.

The V call is TRBV28, the J call TRBJ2-5; 8 bases agree with TRBD1. J gave up 4 bases and V 2 bases, and 6 bases lay outside the gene matches. This CDR3 is 15 amino acids long. Looked up from germline, CDR1 is MDHEN and CDR2 is SYDVKM. CDR3: CASSLGQGIPETQYF. The CDR3 nucleotides read TGTGCCAGCAGTTTAGGACAGGGTATCCCAGAGACCCAGTACTTC.